The following is a T cell receptor beta chain sequence with its context. Assay: immunoSEQ multiplex PCR; the TCRdb copy retains only in-frame clones and omits some. The repertoire holds approximately 150,000 clones, with just under 85% as singletons. The entry originates in a study of cytomegalovirus exposure and HLA in healthy donors. V gave up 0 bases and J gave up 4 bases, with 12 bases separating them. The CDR3 runs 15 residues. Germline assignment: CDR1 SGHRS and CDR2 YFSETQ. J is TRBJ2-3 and V is TRBV5-1, with TRBD1 as a possible D gene (6 bases). Sample: PBMCs. The TCR originated in a man between 25 and 39 years old in good health and CMV-seropositive. CDR3 nucleotides: TGCGCCAGCAGCTTGGCCTACAGGGCCGCAGATACGCAGTATTTT. It codes for CASSLAYRAADTQYF.